These 21 T cell receptor beta chains share one sample of origin, sequenced in a study of shared clonotypes between healthy human individuals (dated by TCRdb to between 2020 and 2021). Library construction relied on the immunoSEQ multiplex PCR assay. In TCRdb, the immuneACCESS table is reduced to in-frame sequences with V and J assigned. These tables do not hold every clone; where another copy was compared, an unresolved V gene accounts for under half, and the others remain unexplained. The sample table shows roughly 1.4 million clones, and about 98.5% are seen once. The ten largest clones take up over 0.3% of the sample. The sample comprised naive CD4+ T cells sorted from blood. The sample's cell subset or site, from its label and the paper: CD45RA+ positively selected. The receptors were gathered from a man aged 25-40 years in good health.

The CDR3 loop is CASSLAGLAGVNGELFF. CDR3 sequence (DNA): TGTGCCAGCAGCTTGGCCGGGCTAGCGGGAGTTAACGGGGAGCTGTTTTTT. The chain links TRBV5-6 to TRBJ2-2; TRBD2 matches at 10 bases. J lost 7 bases, V lost 0 bases, and 9 bases had no gene match. Germline loops: CDR1 SGHDT, CDR2 YYEEEE. This CDR3 is built from 17 residues. The full variable domain, completed using reference TRBV5-6 and TRBJ2-2, is DAGVTQSPTHLIKTRGQQVTLRCSPKSGHDTVSWYQQALGQGPQFIFQYYEEEERQRGNFPDRFSGHQFPNYSSELNVNALLLGDSALYLCASSLAGLAGVNGELFFGEGSRLTVL.

The rearrangement links TRBV6-1 to TRBJ1-5; D remains ambiguous. Trimming took off 3 bases at V and 0 bases at J, with 9 bases between the two ends. This CDR3 is 15 amino acids long. Per the germline V gene, CDR1 is MNHNS and CDR2 is SASEGT. CDR3 sequence: CASSDGVDSNQPQHF. CDR3 coding DNA: TGTGCCAGCAGTGATGGTGTAGATAGCAATCAGCCCCAGCATTTT.

The J gene is TRBJ2-3, the V gene TRBV11-2; D not resolved. The CDR3 covers 15 residues. Trimming removed 2 bases at V and 8 bases at J, with 17 bases between. The germline V gene has CDR1 SGHAT and CDR2 FQNNGV. This CDR3 reads CASSLQFGGLITQYF. CDR3 nucleotides: TGTGCCAGCAGCTTACAGTTCGGTGGTTTAATTACGCAGTATTTT.

V gene TRBV19 combines with J gene TRBJ2-7; 8 bases align to TRBD2. J gave up 7 bases and V 5 bases, and 4 bases lay outside the gene matches. This CDR3 is 12 amino acids long. The germline V gene has CDR1 LNHDA and CDR2 SQIVND (reference sequence). The CDR3 region is CASSQVAGEQYF. Written as DNA, the CDR3 is TGTGCCAGTAGTCAAGTAGCGGGGGAGCAGTACTTC.

DNA for the CDR3: TGTGCCAGCAGCTTAACGTACAATCGCCCCCGAACGGACAATGAGCAGTTCTTC. This encodes CASSLTYNRPRTDNEQFF. The rearrangement joins TRBV7-9 to TRBJ2-1; D unclear. V lost 2 bases to trimming and J lost 5 bases, with 22 bases between them. The germline V gene encodes CDR1 SEHNR and CDR2 FQNEAQ (reference sequence). This CDR3 spans 18 amino acids.

This clone was recorded once. The chain couples TRBV29-1 to TRBJ2-3, with 9 bases identical to TRBD2. This CDR3 spans 14 amino acids. V shed 5 bases and J 6 bases; nucleotides not matched to a gene: 9. Germline loops: CDR1 SQVTM, CDR2 ANQGSEA. The chain's CDR3 is CSVLPGLASDTQYF. The CDR3 DNA sequence: TGCAGCGTTCTTCCGGGACTAGCATCGGATACGCAGTATTTT.

V and J are TRBV10-1 and TRBJ2-1, with 10 bases lining up with TRBD2. The length of the CDR3 is 16 residues. V lost 6 bases, J lost 5 bases, and 10 bases stayed unmatched. Per germline, CDR1 WNHNN and CDR2 SYGVQD (reference sequence). Here the CDR3 reads CASREIGLAADNEQFF. CDR3 in DNA: TGCGCCAGCAGGGAGATAGGACTAGCGGCAGACAATGAGCAGTTCTTC.

The V gene is TRBV28, the J gene TRBJ2-7; unclear D gene. The CDR3 has 12 amino acids. Germline lookup yields CDR1 MDHEN and CDR2 SYDVKM. Trimming pared 6 bases from V and 3 bases from J, leaving 9 bases between. The CDR3 sequence is CASSSRFYEQYF. The CDR3 DNA reads as TGTGCCAGCAGCTCCCGCTTCTACGAGCAGTACTTC.

A note on this clone: The same CDR3 arises from other DNA sequences in this sample as well. The chain employs TRBV25-1 and TRBJ2-7, with D unresolved. Between the trimmed V and J ends, which lost 4 bases and 4 bases, there was a span of 5 bases. The germline V gene encodes CDR1 MGHDK and CDR2 SYGVNS. The CDR3 runs 11 residues. The chain's CDR3 is CASSAGYEQYF. The CDR3 coding sequence is TGTGCCAGCAGTGCCGGTTACGAGCAGTACTTC.

The chain combines TRBV19 with TRBJ2-1, with TRBD2 matching 11 bases. J was trimmed by 2 bases and V by 9 bases; bases with no gene match: 6. The CDR3 loop spans 15 amino acids. Per the germline V gene, CDR1 is LNHDA and CDR2 is SQIVND (reference sequence). The CDR3 sequence: CASSTSGTTYNEQFF. In nucleotides, the CDR3 is TGTGCCAGCTCGACTAGCGGGACTACCTACAATGAGCAGTTCTTC.

The chain combines TRBV5-3 with TRBJ1-1; 9 bases align to TRBD1. TRBV5-3 falls under the ORF class, with uncertain function. The CDR3 has 16 amino acids. J was trimmed by 4 bases and V by 4 bases; bases with no gene match: 11. In nucleotides, the CDR3 is TGTGCCAGAAGCCACCGGAACAGGGGGCGCGGCACTGAAGCTTTCTTT. Translating gives CARSHRNRGRGTEAFF.

V gene TRBV19 combines with J gene TRBJ2-4, with D possibly matching TRBD1 (5 bases). This CDR3 has 17 amino acids. The ends were cut back, 3 bases at V and 3 bases at J, with 18 bases in the middle. CDR1 is LNHDA, CDR2 SQIVND, per germline (reference sequence). CDR3 sequence (DNA): TGTGCCAGTAGTATCCCCAGGGCCACTCAACTCAAAAACATTCAGTACTTC. This gives the protein CASSIPRATQLKNIQYF.

The chain links TRBV5-1 to TRBJ2-1; 7 nucleotides agree with TRBD2. Germline-derived CDR1 and CDR2 are SGHRS and YFSETQ. Trimming at V came to 6 bases and at J to 0 bases, leaving 6 bases not matched to a gene. The CDR3 consists of 15 residues. This CDR3 is CASIKAGSSYNEQFF. In DNA form, the CDR3 reads TGCGCCAGCATCAAAGCGGGAAGCTCCTACAATGAGCAGTTCTTC.

The chain links TRBV5-6 to TRBJ1-1; D remains unclear. Germline CDR1 SGHDT, CDR2 YYEEEE. This CDR3 spans 14 amino acids. The V end was cut by 0 bases, the J end by 0 bases, with 6 bases between. Written as DNA, the CDR3 is TGTGCCAGCAGCTTGGATCCCATGAACACTGAAGCTTTCTTT. Protein: CASSLDPMNTEAFF.

V gene TRBV28 combines with J gene TRBJ1-2; 7 nucleotides agree with TRBD1. From germline, CDR1 is MDHEN and CDR2 SYDVKM. The CDR3 consists of 15 residues. V lost 1 base and J lost 3; bases outside the gene matches: 5. CDR3 residues: CASSLYEGADYGYTF. CDR3 in DNA: TGTGCCAGCAGTTTATACGAGGGGGCCGACTATGGCTACACCTTC.

The chain is built from TRBV7-2 and TRBJ1-2, with 7 bases fitting TRBD1. The J segment lost 8 bases and the V segment lost 4 bases, leaving 7 bases of the junction unmatched. From germline, CDR1 is SGHTA and CDR2 FQGNSA. The CDR3 contains 13 residues. CDR3 in amino acids: CASSSGTVLGYTF. For the CDR3, the DNA is TGTGCCAGCAGCTCCGGGACAGTTCTAGGCTACACCTTC.

The V call is TRBV6-4, the J call TRBJ2-1; D is unresolved. V gave up 0 bases and J gave up 0 bases, with 15 bases separating them. Per the germline V gene, CDR1 is MRHNA and CDR2 is SNTAGT. The CDR3 sequence is 18 residues long. The CDR3 protein is CASSDSYPAGSSYNEQFF. In DNA form, the CDR3 reads TGTGCCAGCAGTGACTCTTATCCTGCCGGAAGCTCCTACAATGAGCAGTTCTTC.

The chain uses TRBV7-3 and TRBJ2-1; 12 bases are a match to TRBD2. The germline V gene has CDR1 SGHTA and CDR2 FQGTGA. The CDR3 sequence is 19 residues long. The ends lost 5 bases at V and 5 bases at J; junction bases unmatched: 16. The chain's CDR3 is CASSRGTTLAGGPHNEQFF. CDR3 nucleotides: TGTGCCAGCAGCCGCGGGACAACTCTAGCGGGAGGGCCCCACAATGAGCAGTTCTTC.

This chain links TRBV7-2 with TRBJ2-7; no clear D gene. Trimming left V 2 bases short and J 3 bases short, with 8 bases between. Germline V lookup: CDR1 SGHTA, CDR2 FQGNSA. This CDR3 comprises 13 residues. The CDR3 spells CASSLSPRYEQYF. Written as DNA, the CDR3 is TGTGCCAGCAGCTTAAGTCCACGCTACGAGCAGTACTTC.

As for this clone: Other DNA sequences in this specimen translate into the identical CDR3. This chain joins TRBV18 and TRBJ2-1; TRBD2 agrees at 9 bases. The V segment lost 3 bases and the J segment 4 bases; nucleotides outside the gene matches: 4. The CDR3 is made up of 15 amino acids. Germline V lookup: CDR1 KGHSH, CDR2 LQKENI. CDR3 nucleotide sequence: TGTGCCAGCTCACCGGGACTAGCCGGATACAATGAGCAGTTCTTC. The encoded protein is CASSPGLAGYNEQFF. The complete variable domain, with remaining parts taken from reference TRBV18 and TRBJ2-1, reads NAGVMQNPRHLVRRRGQEARLRCSPMKGHSHVYWYRQLPEEGLKFMVYLQKENIIDESGMPKERFSAEFPKEGPSILRIQQVVRGDSAAYFCASSPGLAGYNEQFFGPGTRLTVL.

A remark on this clone: The same CDR3 also results from other DNA sequences found in this sample. The chain employs TRBV7-9 and TRBJ2-7; no reliable D call. Trimming took off 0 bases at V and 2 bases at J, with 5 bases between the two ends. This CDR3 is 13 amino acids long. CDR1 and CDR2 from the germline V gene are SEHNR and FQNEAQ (reference sequence). This CDR3 reads CASSLAGPYEQYF. CDR3 coding DNA: TGTGCCAGCAGCTTAGCAGGGCCCTACGAGCAGTACTTC. Full variable domain (missing parts from reference TRBV7-9 and TRBJ2-7): DTGVSQNPRHKITKRGQNVTFRCDPISEHNRLYWYRQTLGQGPEFLTYFQNEAQLEKSRLLSDRFSAERPKGSFSTLEIQRTEQGDSAMYLCASSLAGPYEQYFGPGTRLTVT.